The 2 T cell receptor beta chains below were found in one sample sequenced in a study of OX40 agonist ivuxolimab in advanced cancers. Some clones are missing from TCRdb's copy, which holds only in-frame ones; the method was immunoSEQ multiplex PCR. Of 20,000 to 30,000 clones listed, 75% to 90% are singletons. Sequenced material: CD4+ or CD8+ T cells sorted from blood, taken in a trial of the OX40 agonist ivuxolimab. The receptors were gathered from an adult with an advanced solid tumor such as melanoma, head and neck, liver or kidney cancer.

The gene calls are TRBV7-7 and TRBJ1-1; D is unresolved. Germline V CDR1 and CDR2: SSHAT, FNYEAQ (reference sequence). This CDR3 has 13 residues. V was cut by 5 bases and J by 1 base, with 8 bases left in between. The CDR3 coding sequence is TGTGCCAGCAGCCCAACACCGAACACTGAAGCTTTCTTT. The encoded protein is CASSPTPNTEAFF.

The chain employs TRBV5-1 and TRBJ2-1; 8 bases align to TRBD2. J lost 8 bases, V lost 4 bases, and 5 bases had no gene match. The length of the CDR3 is 13 residues. Germline V gene sequence: CDR1 SGHRS, CDR2 YFSETQ. The chain's CDR3 is CASSHIGGDEQFF. The CDR3 coding sequence is TGCGCCAGCAGCCACATCGGGGGGGATGAGCAGTTCTTC.